A selection of T cell receptor beta chains follows, all from one sample in a study of blood T cell repertoires in COVID-19. Assay: immunoSEQ multiplex PCR; the TCRdb copy retains only in-frame clones and omits some. The sample gives more than 85,000 clones, around 83% of which show up once; over 15% is in the top ten. Sequencing was done on a sample of peripheral blood. These receptors were collected from a woman older than 75 with acute or convalescent COVID-19. Each CDR3 is given with its conserved first and last residue. Each record gives: V gene, clone size, J gene, D gene, CDR3 DNA, CDR3 protein. The D gene is left open where the match is weak. Clone size is not always given. Where it is, it says once, few, many or a class for expanded clones.

>TRBV28|.|TRBJ1-2|TRBD1
TGTGCCAGCAGTTTGAGGGACAGAAGGGGCTACACCTTC
CASSLRDRRGYTF
>TRBV4-1|once|TRBJ2-7|TRBD1
TGCGCCAGCAGCCTCCGGGACAGGGCTCTCTACGAGCAGTACTTC
CASSLRDRALYEQYF
>TRBV19|.|TRBJ2-7|.
TGTGCCAGTAGAACAGGATCCACAGCGGGTGGGGAGCAGTACTTC
CASRTGSTAGGEQYF
>TRBV2|once|TRBJ2-4|.
TGTGCCAGCACTGGGGACACAAAAAACATTCAGTACTTC
CASTGDTKNIQYF
>TRBV18|.|TRBJ2-2|TRBD1
TGTGCCAGCTCAGACGACAGGGAAGTGAACACCGGGGAGCTGTTTTTT
CASSDDREVNTGELFF
>TRBV7-9|few|TRBJ2-2|TRBD2
TGTGCCAGCAGCTTAGTGGCGGGAGCGGGAACCGGGGAGCTGTTTTTT
CASSLVAGAGTGELFF
>TRBV19|.|TRBJ2-3|.
TGTGCCAGTAGTATCGACAGGCGAGATACGCAGTATTTT
CASSIDRRDTQYF
>TRBV5-1|few|TRBJ2-2|TRBD1
TGCGCCAGCAGCTTGACAGGGGGCAATTCCTTCACCGGGGAGCTGTTTTTT
CASSLTGGNSFTGELFF
>TRBV6-5|.|TRBJ1-6|.
TGTGCCAGCAGTTACTCGACTGGCTCCTATAATTCACCCCTCCACTTT
CASSYSTGSYNSPLHF
>TRBV7-6|.|TRBJ2-5|.
TGTGCCAGCAGCCCAACAGGGAAAGAGACCCAGTACTTC
CASSPTGKETQYF
>TRBV4-1|.|TRBJ2-1|TRBD2
TGCGCCAGCAGCCAAGGAGAAGCGGGAGGTCCCTACAATGAGCAGTTCTTC
CASSQGEAGGPYNEQFF
>TRBV3-1/TRBV3-2|few|TRBJ2-1|.
TGTGCCAGCAGCCAGCGGGGAGATGAGCAGTTCTTC
CASSQRGDEQFF
>TRBV12-3/TRBV12-4|.|TRBJ1-1|TRBD1
TGTGCCAGCAGACTTGGACAGGGTATGGAAGCTTTCTTT
CASRLGQGMEAFF
>TRBV11-2|.|TRBJ1-5|.
TGTGCCAGCAGCTTGGGAGTTGGGGATCAGCCCCAGCATTTT
CASSLGVGDQPQHF
>TRBV19|.|TRBJ1-2|TRBD1
TGTGCCAGTAGATCGGCTAGGGACAGGGCTTCTGGCTACACCTTC
CASRSARDRASGYTF
>TRBV30|.|TRBJ1-6|TRBD1
TGTGCCTGGATTTCGGGGACAGATAATTCACCCCTCCACTTT
CAWISGTDNSPLHF
>TRBV28|.|TRBJ2-3|TRBD2
TGTGCCAGCAGTGCCCGGACTAGCGGGAGCTCTTTTACAGATACGCAGTATTTT
CASSARTSGSSFTDTQYF
>TRBV4-3|.|TRBJ1-6|.
TGCGCCAGCAGCCAAGAATATTTGGAGGGCGAAAGTTCACCCCTCCACTTT
CASSQEYLEGESSPLHF
>TRBV28|.|TRBJ2-7|TRBD1
TGTGCCAGCAGTAACGATCGACAGGGGGTCTTC
CASSNDRQGVF
>TRBV10-3|.|TRBJ2-1|TRBD2
TGTGCCATCAGTGTAGGACTAGCATCCTACAATGAGCAGTTCTTC
CAISVGLASYNEQFF
>TRBV4-3|once|TRBJ1-2|.
TGCGCCAGCAGCCAAGATGGGGGGAGTAGGAACTATGGCTACACCTTC
CASSQDGGSRNYGYTF
>TRBV6-6|.|TRBJ2-6|TRBD1
TGTGCCAGCAGCCGACAGGGGGGAAACTCTGGGGCCAACGTCCTGACTTTC
CASSRQGGNSGANVLTF
>TRBV3-1/TRBV3-2|few|TRBJ2-1|.
TGTGCCAGCAGCCAAGGATGGCGGGAAAACAATGAGCAGTTCTTC
CASSQGWRENNEQFF
>TRBV19|.|TRBJ1-2|TRBD1
TGTGCCAGTAACAATGACAGGGTTTCCGGCTATGGCTACACCTTC
CASNNDRVSGYGYTF
>TRBV2|.|TRBJ2-3|.
TGTGCCAGCAATCAAAACGGGGACACAGATACGCAGTATTTT
CASNQNGDTDTQYF
>TRBV2|.|TRBJ2-1|TRBD2
TGTGCCAGCAGTGAATCGACGGGAGGGCCCCATGAGCAGTTCTTC
CASSESTGGPHEQFF
>TRBV12-3/TRBV12-4|.|TRBJ2-6|.
TGTGCCAGCAGTTTGAGGCCCCCGGACCTGACTTTC
CASSLRPPDLTF
>TRBV6-5|.|TRBJ1-2|TRBD1
TGTGCCAGCAGTTACTTCGGGACAGGGGGAGGCTATGGCTACACCTTC
CASSYFGTGGGYGYTF
>TRBV11-3|.|TRBJ2-1|TRBD2
TGTGCCAGCAGCTTCGGGGGGGGCGGAAGCTCCTACAATGAGCAGTTCTTC
CASSFGGGGSSYNEQFF
>TRBV4-1|.|TRBJ1-6|.
TGCGCCGGCAGCCAAGAATCCCAGTCTGGTAATTCACCCCTCCACTTT
CAGSQESQSGNSPLHF
>TRBV2|.|TRBJ2-2|TRBD2
TGTGCCAGCAGGGGACTAGCGGGAGGGAACACCGGGGAGCTGTTTTTT
CASRGLAGGNTGELFF
>TRBV2|.|TRBJ2-2|TRBD1
TGTGCCAGCATTGGGACAGGGTCCGGGGAGCTGTTTTTT
CASIGTGSGELFF
>TRBV29-1|.|TRBJ2-3|.
TGCAGCTCGGATCCAAGCGGCACAGATACGCAGTATTTT
CSSDPSGTDTQYF
>TRBV19|.|TRBJ2-5|.
TGTGCCAGTAGTTCTACAGGGCTCCAAGAGACCCAGTACTTC
CASSSTGLQETQYF
>TRBV9|.|TRBJ1-2|.
TGTGCCAGCAGCGTAGCCGACAGACGAGATGGCTACACCTTC
CASSVADRRDGYTF
>TRBV11-1|.|TRBJ2-1|TRBD2
TGTGCCAGCAGCTTAGGGGAGGGCCGGGACAATGAGCAGTTCTTC
CASSLGEGRDNEQFF
>TRBV12-3/TRBV12-4|.|TRBJ1-2|TRBD1
TGTGCCAGCAGCCAACAGGGGGGGCGCCGCTTC
CASSQQGGRRF
>TRBV10-1|.|TRBJ2-1|TRBD2
TGCGCCAGCAGTTTTACGGGGGGCTCCTACAATGAGCAGTTCTTC
CASSFTGGSYNEQFF
>TRBV3-1/TRBV3-2|many|TRBJ1-2|.
TGTGCCAGCAGCCCTAGGGGCACTGGCTTCTATGGCTACACCTTC
CASSPRGTGFYGYTF
>TRBV24-1|.|TRBJ2-2|.
TGTGCCACGCGCGGGACGGGCAGCCCCGGGGAGCTGTTTTTT
CATRGTGSPGELFF
>TRBV11-3|medium-sized|TRBJ2-1|.
TGTGCCAGCAGCAAATCGGGACTCAACAATGAGCAGTTCTTC
CASSKSGLNNEQFF
>TRBV12-3/TRBV12-4|.|TRBJ2-1|.
TGTGCCAGCAGCCTCTCGAATGAGCAGTTCTTC
CASSLSNEQFF